Included here is one TCR beta chain sequence, with context. Its antigen is currently unknown. The data are from a study of Ad26.COV2.S vaccination and SARS-CoV-2 variants. About the study: Ad26.COV2.S given intramuscularly, once or twice 56 days apart. Findings and limits, study-wide: From the TCR breadth and depth analyses, total T cell responses may have been underestimated.

As to treatment: roughly 18 received Ad26.COV2.S at low or high dose, single or two shots; about 5 received placebo; per-sample allocation not given. On day 63 after the first injection, vaccine and placebo recipients gave samples. The germline CDR1 and CDR2 sequences are SQVTM and ANQGSEA. Unmatched junction bases numbered 25, after V lost 5 bases and J lost 8 bases. This CDR3 has 18 residues. Repertoires were generated with immunoSEQ multiplex PCR, while TCRdb's copy carries only in-frame clones and drops some. Altogether over 400,000 clones are present, 90% being singletons, with the ten largest covering under 4.5%.

The material was peripheral blood, obtained in a trial of Ad26.COV2.S vaccine versus placebo. J is TRBJ1-2 and V is TRBV29-1; the match to TRBD1 covers 8 bases. The source of this sequence is a person between 18 and 65 years old who received the Ad26.COV2.S COVID-19 vaccine or a placebo. The CDR3 coding sequence is TGCAGCGTTCCGGTTCGGGCAGGGGGCGCGGAATTTTCGATAGGCTACACCTTC. Translated: CSVPVRAGGAEFSIGYTF.